Presented here are 3 T cell receptor beta chains from one specimen sequenced in a study of early stage breast cancer tumors. Measured with immunoSEQ multiplex PCR; TCRdb has only the in-frame clones, and not every one. The data contain around 20,000 clones, approximately 82% of them singletons. The specimen sequenced was blood. These TCRs come from a person aged 65-85 years with breast cancer.

V and J are TRBV7-2 and TRBJ2-2; 9 positions match TRBD1. Looked up from germline, CDR1 is SGHTA and CDR2 is FQGNSA. Trimming removed 5 bases from V and 3 bases from J; junction bases left unmatched: 4. CDR3 length equals 15 residues. The CDR3 loop reads CASSRDRVDTGELFF. DNA of the CDR3: TGTGCCAGCAGCCGGGACAGGGTGGACACCGGGGAGCTGTTTTTT.

J is TRBJ1-4 and V is TRBV5-1; 9 bases are shared with TRBD1. The junction had 13 bases not matched to a gene; V was cut back by 4 bases and J by 6 bases. Germline V CDR1 and CDR2: SGHRS, YFSETQ. CDR3 length: 17 residues. CDR3 sequence: CASSLQGARGKDEKLFF. CDR3 bases: TGCGCCAGCAGCCTACAGGGGGCGCGGGGTAAGGATGAAAAACTGTTTTTT.

V usage is TRBV30 and J usage is TRBJ1-2; 8 bases line up with TRBD1. The CDR3 has 15 residues. J lost 2 bases, V lost 2 bases, and 7 bases had no gene match. The V gene's germline CDR1 is GTSNPN and CDR2 SVGIG (reference sequence). The CDR3 DNA reads TGTGCCTGGAGTCCCGACGGGACAGGCAACTATGGCTACACCTTC. It is translated as CAWSPDGTGNYGYTF.